This passage covers 15 T cell receptor beta chains from one sample sequenced in a study of blood T cell repertoires in COVID-19. Profiled with immunoSEQ multiplex PCR; TCRdb holds only in-frame clones, not every one. The sample lists 50,000 to 60,000 clones; approximately 82% were seen once. The specimen was peripheral blood. The receptors were gathered from a human donor in a cohort sampled during active or convalescent COVID-19.

Written as DNA, the CDR3 is TGTGCCAGCAGCTTAGCGTCAGGGGTTGAAAAACTGTTTTTT. This codes for CASSLASGVEKLFF. The chain is built from TRBV7-8 and TRBJ1-4; a weak D match, TRBD1 (6 bases). The germline V gene has CDR1 SGHVS and CDR2 FQNEAQ. The CDR3 loop spans 14 amino acids. The V end lost 0 bases, the J end lost 7 bases, and 9 bases lay between the germline ends. The whole variable domain, filled in from reference TRBV7-8 and TRBJ1-4, reads GAGVSQSPRYKVAKRGQDVALRCDPISGHVSLFWYQQALGQGPEFLTYFQNEAQLDKSGLPSDRFFAERPEGSVSTLKIQRTQQEDSAVYLCASSLASGVEKLFFGSGTQLSVL.

The chain is built from TRBV6-5 and TRBJ1-1, with a possible D match to TRBD1 (5 bases). The CDR3 has 15 amino acids. V was shortened by 5 bases and J by 4 bases, with 17 bases between the two germline ends. Germline-derived CDR1 and CDR2 are MNHEY and SVGAGI. CDR3 sequence reads: CASSLKKGLGTEAFF. The CDR3 nucleotides read TGTGCCAGCAGTCTTAAAAAGGGGTTGGGCACTGAAGCTTTCTTT.

V usage is TRBV2 and J usage is TRBJ2-5; D unresolved. The CDR3 has 13 residues. Trimming pared 6 bases from V and 2 bases from J, leaving 10 bases between. CDR1 and CDR2 (germline): SNHLY, FYNNEI. The CDR3 loop is CASSIQLQETQYF. The CDR3 nucleotides read TGTGCCAGCAGCATACAGTTACAAGAGACCCAGTACTTC.

V usage is TRBV27 and J usage is TRBJ1-5, with D tentatively TRBD1 (6 bases). From germline, CDR1 is MNHEY and CDR2 SMNVEV (reference sequence). V dropped 4 bases and J dropped 3 bases, with 10 bases sitting between them. The CDR3 loop spans 14 amino acids. For the CDR3, the DNA is TGTGCCAGCAGTTCAGGGGCCGACAATCAGCCCCAGCATTTT. Translation gives CASSSGADNQPQHF.

In DNA form, the CDR3 reads TGTGCCAGCAGCTTAGGAGGGGGTTCTGGAAACACCATATATTTT. This sequence encodes CASSLGGGSGNTIYF. The chain uses TRBV7-2 and TRBJ1-3, with D possibly being TRBD1 (6 bases). Trimming took 1 base from V and 1 from J, leaving 8 bases between them. This CDR3 has 15 residues. Germline-derived CDR1 and CDR2 are SGHTA and FQGNSA.

The CDR3 DNA is TGTGCCAGCAGGGGGGGGACAGGGGAACTTAACTATGGCTACACCTTC. Translation gives CASRGGTGELNYGYTF. This chain uses TRBV27 with TRBJ1-2, with 10 bases that match TRBD1. The CDR3 consists of 16 residues. Per the germline V gene, CDR1 is MNHEY and CDR2 is SMNVEV (reference sequence). The V gene end was trimmed by 6 bases and the J gene end by 1 base; junction bases not matched to a gene: 8.

V is TRBV6-5 and J is TRBJ1-6; 9 bases are shared with TRBD1. With V trimmed by 6 bases and J by 8 bases, 8 bases remained unmatched. The CDR3 has 15 amino acids. The germline V gene encodes CDR1 MNHEY and CDR2 SVGAGI. CDR3 loop: CASRPKQGAYSPLHF. The CDR3 coding sequence is TGTGCCAGCAGACCTAAACAGGGGGCATATTCACCCCTCCACTTT.

The V and J genes are TRBV7-2 and TRBJ1-1; possibly TRBD1 for D (5 bases). Germline CDR1 reads SGHTA; CDR2 reads FQGNSA. The CDR3 totals 12 residues. V shed 6 bases and J shed 6 bases, with 11 bases lying between them. The CDR3 region has the DNA TGTGCCAGCAGGGGGCGGAGCGCTGAAGCTTTCTTT. It translates to CASRGRSAEAFF.

This clone was recorded only once. This chain links TRBV7-9 with TRBJ1-5; D not resolved. Germline V CDR1 and CDR2: SEHNR, FQNEAQ (reference sequence). V was pared by 1 base and J by 4 bases, with 8 bases between. This CDR3 spans 14 amino acids. CDR3 residues: CASSLGQANQPQHF. The CDR3 region has the DNA TGTGCCAGCAGCTTAGGTCAAGCTAATCAGCCCCAGCATTTT.

The chain has TRBV7-2 and TRBJ1-1, with a weak D call TRBD1 (6 bases). V shed 5 bases and J shed 8 bases, with 24 bases lying between them. From germline, CDR1 is SGHTA and CDR2 FQGNSA. This CDR3 comprises 16 residues. CDR3 loop: CASSHRWPRRGPEAFF. In DNA, the CDR3 is TGTGCCAGCAGCCACCGCTGGCCCCGCAGGGGTCCGGAAGCTTTCTTT.

The chain links TRBV3-1 (or the pseudogene TRBV3-2) to TRBJ2-3, with TRBD2 matching 12 bases. This CDR3 is 17 amino acids long. J was trimmed by 1 base and V by 3 bases; bases with no gene match: 5. The germline gives CDR1 LGHDT, CDR2 YNNKEL (reference sequence). Here the CDR3 DNA reads TGTGCCAGCAGCCAGTGGACTAGCGGGGTCGGCACAGATACGCAGTATTTT. This codes for CASSQWTSGVGTDTQYF.

This clone is judged medium-sized (0.01 to 0.1%). In the same sample, other DNA sequences code for this CDR3. This rearrangement joins TRBV9 to TRBJ2-1; 7 bases are shared with TRBD1. V shed 0 bases and J 6 bases; nucleotides not matched to a gene: 3. The length of the CDR3 is 14 residues. Germline V gives CDR1 SGDLS, CDR2 YYNGEE. CDR3 residues: CASSVDPGGNEQFF. Written as DNA, the CDR3 is TGTGCCAGCAGCGTAGACCCAGGGGGCAATGAGCAGTTCTTC.

The rearrangement links TRBV11-2 to TRBJ2-5, with D perhaps TRBD2 (5 bases). Germline assignment: CDR1 SGHAT and CDR2 FQNNGV. The V end lost 6 bases, the J end lost 1 base, and 15 bases lay between the germline ends. The CDR3 has 15 residues. The CDR3 spells CASRASSGGQETQYF. CDR3 sequence (DNA): TGTGCCAGCAGGGCTAGCTCAGGAGGCCAAGAGACCCAGTACTTC.

This clone was observed a single time. The chain uses TRBV6-5 and TRBJ1-4; 10 bases map to TRBD1. The V gene end was trimmed by 5 bases and the J gene end by 8 bases; junction bases not matched to a gene: 5. This CDR3 region has 14 residues. CDR1 and CDR2 from the germline V gene are MNHEY and SVGAGI. In DNA, the CDR3 is TGTGCCAGCAGTCCGGGACAGGGGAAAGAAAAACTGTTTTTT. Amino acid sequence: CASSPGQGKEKLFF.

The genes are TRBV7-2 and TRBJ1-6, with a tentative D call TRBD1 (5 bases). Germline V gene lookup returns CDR1 SGHTA and CDR2 FQGNSA. CDR3 length equals 14 residues. V shed 4 bases and J shed 10 bases, with 14 bases lying between them. CDR3 sequence: CASSSSGKTSPLHF. The DNA of the CDR3 is TGTGCCAGCAGCTCTTCAGGGAAAACATCACCCCTCCACTTT.